This T cell receptor beta chain was found in a study of ipilimumab plus nivolumab after autologous stem cell transplantation. Study at large: Myeloma patients were high-risk transplant-naive or relapsed within 3 years of first autologous transplant.

As regards this clone: The antigen remains undetermined.

Study conclusions and caveats: TCR repertoire, Treg phenotype and gut microbiota reportedly support more study of this approach.

Checkpoint therapy with ipilimumab 1 mg/kg began 14 to 28 days after transplant. V shed 0 bases and J shed 2 bases, with 11 bases lying between them. CDR1 and CDR2 (germline): GTSNPN, SVGIG (reference sequence). This CDR3 is 14 amino acids long. Here immunoSEQ multiplex PCR was the method, and the copy in TCRdb shows in-frame clones only, minus some. The sample yields roughly 43,000 clones, approximately 90% seen once. The J gene is TRBJ2-7, the V gene TRBV30; D is unresolved. The starting material was PBMCs, obtained in a trial of ipilimumab plus nivolumab as post-transplant consolidation. This receptor was identified in a male donor with multiple myeloma. In nucleotides, the CDR3 is TGTGCCTGGAGTGTAAAGGCAGGCGCCTACGAGCAGTACTTC. Translation: CAWSVKAGAYEQYF.